The 15 T cell receptor beta chains below come from one sample, sequenced in a study of human T cells and chemical hapten exposure. One entry per CDR3 protein, called by TCRdb with MiXCR from the RACE reads. The sample lists 95,000 or so distinct CDR3 sequences; approximately 10% were seen once. Time point reported: patch test 2, 6 weeks after DPC sensitization. Treatment in this sample: therapeutic diphenylcyclopropenone sensitization with weekly scalp DPC. The sequencing here drew on whole blood, taken in connection with sensitization to the hapten diphenylcyclopropenone (DPC). The receptors here all came from a woman aged 40 to 50 with alopecia areata. Some clones in this sample may be carry-over from other donors' samples.

The V gene is TRBV4-3, the J gene TRBJ1-2; D uncertain. Trimming took off 1 base at V and 0 bases at J, with 15 bases between the two ends. The germline CDR1 and CDR2 sequences are LGHNA and YSLEER. This CDR3 spans 17 amino acids. Here the CDR3 reads CASSQVGAGLANYGYTF. The CDR3 DNA sequence: TGCGCCAGCAGCCAAGTGGGAGCGGGGTTAGCTAACTATGGCTACACCTTC.

The chain couples TRBV7-6 to TRBJ1-1; perhaps TRBD1 as D (6 bases). CDR3 length equals 14 residues. The V end lost 3 bases, the J end lost 4 bases, and 12 bases lay between the germline ends. Germline V gene data show CDR1 as SGHVS and CDR2 as FNYEAQ. This CDR3 is CASSFTGKFTEAFF. In nucleotides, the CDR3 is TGTGCCAGCAGCTTCACAGGGAAATTCACTGAAGCTTTCTTT.

The rearrangement joins TRBV18 to TRBJ1-2; the D gene is possibly TRBD1 (6 bases). CDR3 size: 14 residues. Trimming stripped 1 base from V and 3 bases from J, with 9 bases between. Germline V lookup: CDR1 KGHSH, CDR2 LQKENI. The CDR3 DNA sequence: TGTGCCAGCTCACCACGGGGGCTGGACTATGGCTACACCTTC. Encoded protein: CASSPRGLDYGYTF.

This clonotype was recorded at least ten times. V and J are TRBV20-1 and TRBJ1-1; the D gene is possibly TRBD1 (6 bases). The CDR3 length is 13 residues. Trimming removed 4 bases at V and 4 bases at J, with 13 bases between. Looked up from germline, CDR1 is DFQATT and CDR2 is SNEGSKA (reference sequence). The CDR3 nucleotides are TGCAGTGCTATACAGGGAGGTATCACTGAAGCTTTCTTT. Protein: CSAIQGGITEAFF.

In this sample, this clonotype turned up once. This chain links TRBV12-3 or TRBV12-4 with TRBJ1-3, with D unresolved. Between the trimmed V and J ends, which lost 8 bases and 1 base, there was a span of 12 bases. The CDR3 is 14 amino acids. CDR3 DNA: TGTGCCAGCCTCCGGGGAGCATCTGGAAACACCATATATTTT. Protein: CASLRGASGNTIYF.

In this sample, this clonotype turned up a few times. This sequence joins TRBV6-1 and TRBJ2-5, with TRBD1 matching 11 bases. Germline V CDR1 and CDR2: MNHNS, SASEGT. The CDR3 sequence is 14 residues long. The junction had 2 bases not matched to a gene; V was cut back by 6 bases and J by 2 bases. The CDR3, as DNA: TGTGCCAGCAGGGACAGGGGGCGTCAAGAGACCCAGTACTTC. This codes for CASRDRGRQETQYF.

This clonotype showed up just a few times. This sequence joins TRBV6-2 or TRBV6-3 and TRBJ2-1, with D possibly TRBD2 on 7 matching bases. Trimming took 6 bases from V and 5 from J, leaving 17 bases between them. The CDR3 has 15 amino acids. Per the germline V gene, CDR1 is MNHEY and CDR2 is SVGEGT. The CDR3 protein is CASREHREGNNEQFF. The CDR3, as DNA: TGTGCCAGCAGAGAACACAGGGAGGGAAACAATGAGCAGTTCTTC.

About this clonotype: The junction differs from germline at one of its ends, possibly a read error. The chain links TRBV12-3 or TRBV12-4 to TRBJ2-2; TRBD2 is a possible D gene (5 bases). The CDR3 consists of 15 residues. The CDR3 is CASSYQAANTGELVF. CDR3 in DNA: TGTGCCAGCAGTTATCAGGCAGCGAACACCGGGGAGCTGGTTTTT.

This clonotype was detected ten times or more. The V call is TRBV6-1, the J call TRBJ1-6; no clear D gene. Germline loops: CDR1 MNHNS, CDR2 SASEGT. This CDR3 contains 15 residues. V lost 6 bases, J lost 3 bases, and 12 bases lay in between. In nucleotides, the CDR3 is TGTGCCAGCAGCCTGGACTGGGGCTATAATTCACCCCTCCACTTT. The encoded protein is CASSLDWGYNSPLHF.

A few counts support this clonotype. The rearrangement uses TRBV20-1 and TRBJ2-7, with D possibly being TRBD2 (6 bases). Germline V gene data show CDR1 as DFQATT and CDR2 as SNEGSKA (reference sequence). Between the trimmed V and J ends, which lost 5 bases and 2 bases, there was a span of 13 bases. This CDR3 has 13 residues. Here the CDR3 DNA reads TGCAGTGCTTCCCCCACGGGGGCCTACGAGCAGTACTTC. Its translation is CSASPTGAYEQYF.

This clonotype appeared many times. CDR3 loop: CASSSQGRGGAGELFF. The CDR3 bases are TGTGCCAGCAGCTCCCAGGGTCGGGGAGGAGCCGGGGAGCTGTTTTTT. The J gene is TRBJ2-2, the V gene TRBV5-4; D is perhaps TRBD2 (6 bases). This CDR3 is built from 16 residues. V shed 3 bases and J shed 6 bases, with 18 bases lying between them. Germline loops: CDR1 SGHNT, CDR2 YYREEE (reference sequence). The complete variable domain, with remaining parts taken from reference TRBV5-4 and TRBJ2-2, reads ETGVTQSPTHLIKTRGQQVTLRCSSQSGHNTVSWYQQALGQGPQFIFQYYREEENGRGNFPPRFSGLQFPNYSSELNVNALELDDSALYLCASSSQGRGGAGELFFGEGSRLTVL.

This sequence joins TRBV27 and TRBJ1-1; D remains ambiguous. Trimming shortened V by 3 bases and J by 1 base, and 6 bases separated the two germline ends. Per the germline V gene, CDR1 is MNHEY and CDR2 is SMNVEV (reference sequence). CDR3 size: 13 residues. The CDR3: CASSFSSNTEAFF. The CDR3 DNA sequence: TGTGCCAGCAGTTTTAGTTCGAACACTGAAGCTTTCTTT.

This clonotype was recorded a few times. This rearrangement joins TRBV25-1 to TRBJ1-4; D is perhaps TRBD1 (6 bases). This CDR3 region has 14 residues. V was pared by 4 bases and J by 8 bases, with 14 bases between. The germline V gene encodes CDR1 MGHDK and CDR2 SYGVNS. CDR3 in amino acids: CASSVRGAGEKLFF. The DNA of the CDR3 is TGTGCCAGCAGTGTCCGGGGGGCGGGAGAAAAACTGTTTTTT.

This clonotype has more than one count but fewer than ten. The V gene is TRBV7-2, the J gene TRBJ1-2; D possibly corresponds to TRBD1 (5 bases). The germline V gene has CDR1 SGHTA and CDR2 FQGNSA. V lost 4 bases and J lost 3, with 18 bases in between. The CDR3 has 16 amino acids. In DNA form, the CDR3 reads TGTGCCAGCAGCTCCTTTGACAGAAATCGATACTATGGCTACACCTTC. This encodes CASSSFDRNRYYGYTF.

This clonotype was picked up a small number of times. V is TRBV7-8 and J is TRBJ2-2; no clear D gene. The CDR3 totals 16 residues. Trimming took 5 bases from V and 1 from J, leaving 14 bases between them. Germline V gives CDR1 SGHVS, CDR2 FQNEAQ. The CDR3 loop is CASSLRAVGNTGELFF. The CDR3 DNA sequence: TGTGCCAGCAGCCTTCGGGCTGTGGGGAACACCGGGGAGCTGTTTTTT.